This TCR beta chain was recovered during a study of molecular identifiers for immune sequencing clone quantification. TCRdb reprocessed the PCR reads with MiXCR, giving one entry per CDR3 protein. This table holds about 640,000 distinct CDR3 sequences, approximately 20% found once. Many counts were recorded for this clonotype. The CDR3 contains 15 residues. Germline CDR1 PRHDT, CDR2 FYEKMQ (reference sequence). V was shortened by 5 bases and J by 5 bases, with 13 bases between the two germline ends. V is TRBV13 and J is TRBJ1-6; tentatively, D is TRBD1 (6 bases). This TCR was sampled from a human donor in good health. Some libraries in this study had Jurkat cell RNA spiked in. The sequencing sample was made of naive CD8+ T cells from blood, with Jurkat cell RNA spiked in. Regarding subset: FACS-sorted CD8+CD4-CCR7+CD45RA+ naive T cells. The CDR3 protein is CASSPTGHNNSPLHF. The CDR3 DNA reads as TGTGCCAGCAGCCCGACGGGACATAATAATTCACCCCTCCACTTT.